This TCR beta chain emerged from a study of blood T cells in healthy people across ages. CDR1 and CDR2 from the germline V gene are SGHTA and FQGNSA. The CDR3 contains 13 residues. V was shortened by 7 bases and J by 7 bases, with 13 bases between the two germline ends. The use of a sample-barcoded 5' primer and a J-beta primer mix characterized a second PCR of roughly 7 to 12 cycles. Each CDR3 protein gets one entry after TCRdb re-called the 5' RACE reads with MiXCR. The table has around 500,000 distinct CDR3 sequences, roughly 48% seen once. This chain links TRBV7-2 with TRBJ2-2; the D gene is possibly TRBD1 (6 bases). The sample consisted of blood. The source is a man older than 75 in good health. This chain's CDR3 is CASTQGQGGELFF. The CDR3 bases are TGTGCCAGCACCCAGGGGCAGGGCGGGGAGCTGTTTTTT.